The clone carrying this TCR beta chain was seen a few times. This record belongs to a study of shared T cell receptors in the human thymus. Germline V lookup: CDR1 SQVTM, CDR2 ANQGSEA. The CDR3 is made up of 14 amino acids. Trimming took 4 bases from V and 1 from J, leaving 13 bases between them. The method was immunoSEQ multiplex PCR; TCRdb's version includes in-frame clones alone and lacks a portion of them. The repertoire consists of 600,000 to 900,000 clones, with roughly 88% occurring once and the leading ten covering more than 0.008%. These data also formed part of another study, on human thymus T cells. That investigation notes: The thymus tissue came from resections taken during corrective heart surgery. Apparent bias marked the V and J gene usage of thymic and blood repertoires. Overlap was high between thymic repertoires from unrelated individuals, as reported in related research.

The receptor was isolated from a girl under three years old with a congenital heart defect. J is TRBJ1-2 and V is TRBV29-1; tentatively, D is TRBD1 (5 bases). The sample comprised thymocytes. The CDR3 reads CSVGREGFNYGYTF. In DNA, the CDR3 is TGCAGCGTTGGCCGGGAGGGGTTTAACTATGGCTACACCTTC.